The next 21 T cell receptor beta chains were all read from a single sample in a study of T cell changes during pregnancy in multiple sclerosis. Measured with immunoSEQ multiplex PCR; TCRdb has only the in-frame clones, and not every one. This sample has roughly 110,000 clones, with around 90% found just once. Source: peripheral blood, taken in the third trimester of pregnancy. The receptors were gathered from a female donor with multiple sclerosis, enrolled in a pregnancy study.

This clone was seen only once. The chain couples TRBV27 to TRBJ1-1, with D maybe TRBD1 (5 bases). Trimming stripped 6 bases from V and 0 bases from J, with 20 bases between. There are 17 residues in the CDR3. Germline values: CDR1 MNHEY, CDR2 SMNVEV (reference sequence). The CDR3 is CASSSLKLTDMNTEAFF. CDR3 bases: TGTGCCAGCAGCTCGTTGAAACTGACGGACATGAACACTGAAGCTTTCTTT.

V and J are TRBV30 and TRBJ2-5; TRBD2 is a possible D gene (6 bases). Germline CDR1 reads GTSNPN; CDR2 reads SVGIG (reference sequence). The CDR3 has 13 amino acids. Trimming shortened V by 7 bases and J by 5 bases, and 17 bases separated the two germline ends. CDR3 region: CASWRGPRETQYF. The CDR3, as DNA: TGTGCCTCCTGGCGGGGCCCTAGGGAGACCCAGTACTTC.

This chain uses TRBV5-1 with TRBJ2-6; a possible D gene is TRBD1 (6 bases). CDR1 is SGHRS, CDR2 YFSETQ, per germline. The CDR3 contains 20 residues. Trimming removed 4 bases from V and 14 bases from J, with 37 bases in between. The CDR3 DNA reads TGCGCCAGCAGCCCGGGGTCCCAGGGGCCGAGAGTTGTAGGGTTGTATTTCCTGACTTTC. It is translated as CASSPGSQGPRVVGLYFLTF.

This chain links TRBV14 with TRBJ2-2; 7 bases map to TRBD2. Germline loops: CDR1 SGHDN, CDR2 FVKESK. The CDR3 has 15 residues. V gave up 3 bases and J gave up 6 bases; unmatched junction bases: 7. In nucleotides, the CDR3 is TGTGCCAGCAGCCAGGGGGGGAGGGCCCCCGGGGAGCTGTTTTTT. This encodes CASSQGGRAPGELFF.

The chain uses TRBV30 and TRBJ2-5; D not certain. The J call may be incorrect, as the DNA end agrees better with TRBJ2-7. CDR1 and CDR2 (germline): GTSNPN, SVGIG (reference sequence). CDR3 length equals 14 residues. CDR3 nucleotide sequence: TGTGCCTGGAGCACCTACAGCCAGTCCTACGAGCAGTACTTC. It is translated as CAWSTYSQSYEQYF.

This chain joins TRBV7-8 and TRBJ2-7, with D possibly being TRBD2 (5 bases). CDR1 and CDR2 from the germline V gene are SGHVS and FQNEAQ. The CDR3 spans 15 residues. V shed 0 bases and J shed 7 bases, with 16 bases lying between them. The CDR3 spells CASSLAPRGEEEQYF. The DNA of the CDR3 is TGTGCCAGCAGCTTAGCGCCCCGGGGAGAGGAAGAGCAGTACTTC.

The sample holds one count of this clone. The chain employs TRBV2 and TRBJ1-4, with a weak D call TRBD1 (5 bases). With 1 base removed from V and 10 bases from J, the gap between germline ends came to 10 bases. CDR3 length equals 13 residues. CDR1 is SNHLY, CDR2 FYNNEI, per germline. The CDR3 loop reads CASSEVSQGKLFF. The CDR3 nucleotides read TGTGCCAGCAGTGAAGTAAGTCAGGGAAAACTGTTTTTT.

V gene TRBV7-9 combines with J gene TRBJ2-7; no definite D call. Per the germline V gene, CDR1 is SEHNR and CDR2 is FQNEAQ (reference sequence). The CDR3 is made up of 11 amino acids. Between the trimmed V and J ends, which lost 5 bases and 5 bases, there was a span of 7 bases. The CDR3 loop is CASSPLDEQYF. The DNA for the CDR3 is TGTGCCAGCAGCCCCCTCGACGAGCAGTACTTC. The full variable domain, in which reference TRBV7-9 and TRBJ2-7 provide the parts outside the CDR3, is DTGVSQNPRHKITKRGQNVTFRCDPISEHNRLYWYRQTLGQGPEFLTYFQNEAQLEKSRLLSDRFSAERPKGSFSTLEIQRTEQGDSAMYLCASSPLDEQYFGPGTRLTVT.

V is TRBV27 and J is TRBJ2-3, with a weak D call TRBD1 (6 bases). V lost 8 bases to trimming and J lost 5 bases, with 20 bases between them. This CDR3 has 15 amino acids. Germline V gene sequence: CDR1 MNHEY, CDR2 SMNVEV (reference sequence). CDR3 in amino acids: CASLSGHLLGDTQYF. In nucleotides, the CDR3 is TGTGCCAGCCTCTCGGGACACCTTCTTGGAGATACGCAGTATTTT.

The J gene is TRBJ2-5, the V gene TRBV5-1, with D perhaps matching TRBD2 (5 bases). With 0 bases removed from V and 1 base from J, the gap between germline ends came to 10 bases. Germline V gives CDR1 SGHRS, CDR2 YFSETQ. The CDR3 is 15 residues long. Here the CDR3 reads CASSLERGVQETQYF. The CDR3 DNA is TGCGCCAGCAGCTTGGAACGGGGTGTCCAAGAGACCCAGTACTTC.

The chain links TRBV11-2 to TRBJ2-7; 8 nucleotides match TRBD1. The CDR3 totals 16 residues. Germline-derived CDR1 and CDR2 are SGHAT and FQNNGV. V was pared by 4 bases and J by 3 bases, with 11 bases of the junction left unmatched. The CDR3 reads CASSSLTGTGYYEQYF. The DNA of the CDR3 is TGTGCCAGCAGCTCACTAACCGGGACAGGTTACTACGAGCAGTACTTC.

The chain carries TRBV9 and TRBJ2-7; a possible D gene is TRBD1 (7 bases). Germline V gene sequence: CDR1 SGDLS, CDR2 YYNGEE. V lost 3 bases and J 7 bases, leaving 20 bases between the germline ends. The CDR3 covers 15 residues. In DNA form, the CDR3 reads TGTGCCAGCAGCGCGAGGGACAGATTAGCGGAAGAGCAGTACTTC. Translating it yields CASSARDRLAEEQYF.

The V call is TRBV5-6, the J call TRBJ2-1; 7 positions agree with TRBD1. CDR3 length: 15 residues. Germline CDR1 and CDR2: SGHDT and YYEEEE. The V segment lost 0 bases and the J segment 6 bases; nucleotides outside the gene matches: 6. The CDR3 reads CASSLVTRGFNEQFF. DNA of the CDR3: TGTGCCAGCAGCTTGGTGACCAGGGGGTTCAATGAGCAGTTCTTC.

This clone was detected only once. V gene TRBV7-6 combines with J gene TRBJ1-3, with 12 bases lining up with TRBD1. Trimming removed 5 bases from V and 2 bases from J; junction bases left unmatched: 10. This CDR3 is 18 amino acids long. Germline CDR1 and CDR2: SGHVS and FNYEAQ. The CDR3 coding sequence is TGTGCCAGCAGCCCCGGGACAGGGGGCGCTCGGCCTGGAAACACCATATATTTT. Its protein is CASSPGTGGARPGNTIYF.

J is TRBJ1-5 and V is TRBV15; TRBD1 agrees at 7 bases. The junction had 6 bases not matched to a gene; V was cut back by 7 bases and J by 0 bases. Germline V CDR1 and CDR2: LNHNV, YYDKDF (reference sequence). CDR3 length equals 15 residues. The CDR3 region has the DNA TGTGCCACCAAGGCACAGGGGTATAGCAATCAGCCCCAGCATTTT. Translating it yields CATKAQGYSNQPQHF.

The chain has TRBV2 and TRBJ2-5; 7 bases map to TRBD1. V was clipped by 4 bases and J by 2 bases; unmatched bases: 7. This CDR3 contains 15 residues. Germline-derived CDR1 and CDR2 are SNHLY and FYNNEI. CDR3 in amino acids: CASSVEGAIQETQYF. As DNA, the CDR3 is TGTGCCAGCAGTGTTGAGGGGGCGATACAAGAGACCCAGTACTTC.

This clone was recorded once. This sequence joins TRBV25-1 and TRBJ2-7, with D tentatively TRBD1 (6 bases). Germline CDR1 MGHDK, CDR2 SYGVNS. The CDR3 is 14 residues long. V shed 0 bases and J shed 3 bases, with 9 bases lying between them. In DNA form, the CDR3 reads TGTGCCAGCAGTGAATACAACAGGGACTACGAGCAGTACTTC. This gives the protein CASSEYNRDYEQYF.

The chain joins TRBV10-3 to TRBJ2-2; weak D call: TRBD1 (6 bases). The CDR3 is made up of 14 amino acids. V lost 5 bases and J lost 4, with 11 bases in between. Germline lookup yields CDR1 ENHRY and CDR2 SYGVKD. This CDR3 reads CAISPQGPTGELFF. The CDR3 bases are TGTGCCATCAGTCCACAGGGTCCCACCGGGGAGCTGTTTTTT.

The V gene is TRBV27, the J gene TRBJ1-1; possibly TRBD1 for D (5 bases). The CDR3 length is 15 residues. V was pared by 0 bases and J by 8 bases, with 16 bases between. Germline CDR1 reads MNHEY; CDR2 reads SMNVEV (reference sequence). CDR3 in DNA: TGTGCCAGCAGTTTATCGGGGGAGGACCACAACGAAGCTTTCTTT. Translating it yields CASSLSGEDHNEAFF.

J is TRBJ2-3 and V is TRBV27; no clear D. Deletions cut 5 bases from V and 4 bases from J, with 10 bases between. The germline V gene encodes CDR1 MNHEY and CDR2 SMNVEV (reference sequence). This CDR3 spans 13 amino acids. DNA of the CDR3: TGTGCCAGCAGTAAGAACTCCGCAGATACGCAGTATTTT. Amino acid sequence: CASSKNSADTQYF.

In DNA, the CDR3 is TGCGCCAGCAGCCAAGAACCCCCCGGGAGGATCCCCTACGAGCAGTACTTC. Translating it yields CASSQEPPGRIPYEQYF. The chain has TRBV4-1 and TRBJ2-7; 7 nucleotides align to TRBD2. The CDR3 loop spans 17 amino acids. After removal of 0 bases from V and 2 bases from J, the junction contained 10 bases not matched to a gene. The germline gives CDR1 MGHRA, CDR2 YSYEKL.